These 16 T cell receptor beta chains share one sample of origin, sequenced in a study of OX40 agonist ivuxolimab in advanced cancers. Assay used: immunoSEQ multiplex PCR; TCRdb lists only in-frame clones, some missing. The sample lists under 100,000 clones; roughly 89% were seen once. The sample in question was CD4+ or CD8+ T cells sorted from blood, obtained in a trial of the OX40 agonist ivuxolimab. These receptors originate from an adult with an advanced solid tumor such as melanoma, head and neck, liver or kidney cancer.

The chain employs TRBV11-1 and TRBJ1-2; tentatively, D is TRBD1 (6 bases). The V gene lost 1 base and the J gene lost 6 bases, with 9 bases spanning the gap. Germline values: CDR1 SGHAT, CDR2 FQDESV (reference sequence). This CDR3 spans 13 amino acids. As DNA, the CDR3 is TGTGCCAGCAGCTTAGGGCAGGGGCATGGCTACACCTTC. This gives the protein CASSLGQGHGYTF.

The chain combines TRBV4-3 with TRBJ1-2; 8 bases agree with TRBD1. Germline V gene data show CDR1 as LGHNA and CDR2 as YSLEER. Unmatched junction bases numbered 9, after V lost 3 bases and J lost 3 bases. The length of the CDR3 is 16 residues. The CDR3 region has the DNA TGCGCCAGCAGCCAGGAGGACAGGGAACCCTACTATGGCTACACCTTC. Encoded protein: CASSQEDREPYYGYTF.

This rearrangement joins TRBV28 to TRBJ2-1, with D possibly TRBD1 on 5 matching bases. CDR1 MDHEN and CDR2 SYDVKM come from the germline V gene. With 2 bases removed from V and 6 bases from J, the gap between germline ends came to 14 bases. The CDR3 runs to 15 residues. The CDR3 reads CASSLLGQLSNEQFF. The DNA of the CDR3 is TGTGCCAGCAGTTTACTGGGGCAGCTTTCCAATGAGCAGTTCTTC.

The rearrangement links TRBV28 to TRBJ1-5; TRBD1 is a possible D gene (6 bases). Germline values: CDR1 MDHEN, CDR2 SYDVKM. The CDR3 spans 14 residues. Deletions cut 4 bases from V and 7 bases from J, with 14 bases between. The CDR3 bases are TGTGCCAGCAGTTCTACAGGGTCGAAACAGCCCCAGCATTTT. Its protein product is CASSSTGSKQPQHF.

The chain is built from TRBV6-5 and TRBJ1-1; TRBD1 agrees at 8 bases. With 4 bases clipped from V and 7 bases from J, the junction kept 2 bases outside the gene matches. The CDR3 totals 12 residues. Germline assignment: CDR1 MNHEY and CDR2 SVGAGI. The CDR3 coding sequence is TGTGCCAGCAGTTCCGGACAGGGTGAAGCTTTCTTT. It codes for CASSSGQGEAFF.

The rearrangement uses TRBV6-4 and TRBJ2-2; D remains unclear. The V end was cut by 0 bases, the J end by 4 bases, with 9 bases between. Germline V lookup: CDR1 MRHNA, CDR2 SNTAGT. This CDR3 has 15 residues. The CDR3 region has the DNA TGTGCCAGCAGTGACTCGATTTCAGCCACCGGGGAGCTGTTTTTT. Protein product: CASSDSISATGELFF.

The chain is built from TRBV6-6 and TRBJ1-1; TRBD1 might be the D (6 bases). The CDR3 totals 13 residues. The V end was cut by 5 bases, the J end by 4 bases, with 11 bases between. In germline, CDR1 is MNHNY, CDR2 SVGAGI (reference sequence). Here the CDR3 DNA reads TGTGCCAGCAGTGACGGACAGTTCACTGAAGCTTTCTTT. The encoded protein is CASSDGQFTEAFF.

The gene calls are TRBV7-6 and TRBJ1-1; perhaps TRBD1 as D (5 bases). The CDR3 extends over 13 amino acids. V lost 5 bases to trimming and J lost 1 base, with 8 bases between them. The germline gives CDR1 SGHVS, CDR2 FNYEAQ. CDR3 nucleotide sequence: TGTGCCAGCAGCAAGGGGCAGAACACTGAAGCTTTCTTT. Its translation is CASSKGQNTEAFF.

The V gene is TRBV5-8, the J gene TRBJ2-2; TRBD2 aligns across 9 bases. V lost 0 bases and J lost 6; bases outside the gene matches: 9. The CDR3 totals 17 residues. Germline V gene lookup returns CDR1 SGHTS and CDR2 YDEGEE. The CDR3 region has the DNA TGTGCCAGCAGCTTGGGACCGGGACTAGCAGCGGCCGGGGAGCTGTTTTTT. As protein: CASSLGPGLAAAGELFF.

V gene TRBV29-1 combines with J gene TRBJ2-5, with D possibly called TRBD1 or TRBD2 (5 bases each). In germline, CDR1 is SQVTM, CDR2 ANQGSEA. This CDR3 comprises 11 residues. Trimming took 6 bases from V and 3 from J, leaving 8 bases between them. The CDR3 DNA reads TGCAGCGTCGGGGACGAAGAGACCCAGTACTTC. Amino acid sequence: CSVGDEETQYF.

The chain joins TRBV7-9 to TRBJ2-1, with 8 bases that match TRBD2. V lost 2 bases and J lost 8; bases outside the gene matches: 8. Germline loops: CDR1 SEHNR, CDR2 FQNEAQ (reference sequence). CDR3 length: 15 amino acids. The CDR3 DNA is TGTGCCAGCAGCTTACGGGAGGGCCTATTAGATGAGCAGTTCTTC. Its protein is CASSLREGLLDEQFF.

The V and J genes are TRBV19 and TRBJ1-1, with D unclear. V was clipped by 1 base and J by 0 bases, with 9 bases between them. Germline V gene sequence: CDR1 LNHDA, CDR2 SQIVND (reference sequence). The length of the CDR3 is 15 residues. CDR3 nucleotide sequence: TGTGCCAGTAGTATAGTGCGTTCCCTGAACACTGAAGCTTTCTTT. The encoded protein is CASSIVRSLNTEAFF.

V usage is TRBV18 and J usage is TRBJ1-3; D is ambiguous. This CDR3 comprises 14 residues. V lost 4 bases and J 2 bases, leaving 9 bases between the germline ends. Germline CDR1 and CDR2: KGHSH and LQKENI. The CDR3, as DNA: TGTGCCAGCTCACTGGACGTCACTGGAAACACCATATATTTT. It codes for CASSLDVTGNTIYF. The full variable domain, rest sourced from reference TRBV18 and TRBJ1-3, is NAGVMQNPRHLVRRRGQEARLRCSPMKGHSHVYWYRQLPEEGLKFMVYLQKENIIDESGMPKERFSAEFPKEGPSILRIQQVVRGDSAAYFCASSLDVTGNTIYFGEGSWLTVV.

The chain joins TRBV28 to TRBJ2-5; 7 nucleotides agree with TRBD2. Germline loops: CDR1 MDHEN, CDR2 SYDVKM. This CDR3 has 15 residues. With V trimmed by 6 bases and J by 1 base, 8 bases remained unmatched. DNA of the CDR3: TGTGCCAGCAGGTGGGGGGGAGGCCTCCAAGAGACCCAGTACTTC. Protein: CASRWGGGLQETQYF.

The V call is TRBV14, the J call TRBJ1-1; D gene ambiguous. This CDR3 region has 13 residues. The ends were cut back, 4 bases at V and 4 bases at J, with 10 bases in the middle. Looked up from germline, CDR1 is SGHDN and CDR2 is FVKESK. CDR3: CASSPQVGTEAFF. The CDR3 region has the DNA TGTGCCAGCAGCCCCCAAGTTGGCACTGAAGCTTTCTTT.

The V and J genes are TRBV4-3 and TRBJ1-3; no firm D call. Trimming removed 2 bases from V and 5 bases from J, with 19 bases in between. The CDR3 sequence is 17 residues long. The germline gives CDR1 LGHNA, CDR2 YSLEER. The CDR3 reads CASSQWLVSDWRNTIYF. DNA for the CDR3: TGCGCCAGCAGCCAATGGTTGGTGTCAGACTGGAGAAACACCATATATTTT.